This T cell receptor beta chain stems from a study of cytomegalovirus exposure and HLA in healthy donors. Study at large: Per a later analysis, the 550 to 850 first-cohort and approximately 120 validation repertoires shared one platform. Study-level points and caveats: Most TCRs appeared rarely, but some public TCRs recurred in many donors. Cytomegalovirus status was reportedly diagnosed by the classifier with high specificity and sensitivity.

The donors formed part of the approximately 130-subject validation cohort, distinct from the approximately 640-subject first cohort. TCRdb's table, derived via immunoSEQ multiplex PCR, lists solely in-frame clones and lacks some. The data hold 120,000 to 150,000 clones, with less than 90% observed a single time. Remarks on this clone: The antigen is undetermined.

In germline, CDR1 is SGHRS, CDR2 YFSETQ. V shed 4 bases, J shed 7 bases, and the junction held 12 bases outside the gene matches. The CDR3 covers 15 residues. The TCR comes from a man in his late teens or twenties in good health and CMV-seronegative. Sequencing used PBMCs. The chain combines TRBV5-1 with TRBJ1-2; TRBD1 matches at 8 bases. The CDR3 region is CASSGGQGLMGGYTF. CDR3 sequence (DNA): TGCGCCAGCAGCGGAGGACAGGGACTTATGGGTGGCTACACCTTC.